This entry lists 20 T cell receptor beta chains sequenced from one sample in a study of T cells after yellow fever vaccination. TCRdb reanalysed the 5' RACE reads using MiXCR and keeps one entry per CDR3 protein. The data hold about 300,000 distinct CDR3 sequences, with roughly 7% observed a single time. The sequencing here drew on PBMCs, taken around 45 days after the first yellow fever vaccination. Receptors were obtained from a man aged 18 to 35 who received the YFV17D yellow fever vaccine.

This clonotype was found a few times. The V call is TRBV5-1, the J call TRBJ2-5; 7 nucleotides agree with TRBD2. The germline V gene has CDR1 SGHRS and CDR2 YFSETQ. The V gene end was trimmed by 3 bases and the J gene end by 1 base; junction bases not matched to a gene: 6. The CDR3 loop spans 15 amino acids. CDR3 amino acids: CASSSSAGLQETQYF. The CDR3 coding sequence is TGCGCCAGCAGCTCTTCAGCGGGGCTCCAAGAGACCCAGTACTTC.

The rearrangement joins TRBV18 to TRBJ1-5; 8 bases line up with TRBD1. This CDR3 comprises 16 residues. Per germline, CDR1 KGHSH and CDR2 LQKENI. With 6 bases clipped from V and 3 bases from J, the junction kept 10 bases outside the gene matches. The CDR3 bases are TGTGCCAGCTCTACTAACGGACAGGGCAACAATCAGCCCCAGCATTTT. Its translation: CASSTNGQGNNQPQHF.

This sequence joins TRBV18 and TRBJ2-3, with unresolved D. Per germline, CDR1 KGHSH and CDR2 LQKENI. V dropped 2 bases and J dropped 1 base, with 7 bases sitting between them. This CDR3 comprises 14 residues. Written as DNA, the CDR3 is TGTGCCAGCTCACCAAACTCAGGCACAGATACGCAGTATTTT. Its protein is CASSPNSGTDTQYF.

This clonotype has only a few counts. The V gene is TRBV20-1, the J gene TRBJ1-1, with 7 bases identical to TRBD1. Trimming at V came to 2 bases and at J to 3 bases, leaving 3 bases not matched to a gene. The CDR3 is 13 amino acids. Germline assignment: CDR1 DFQATT and CDR2 SNEGSKA (reference sequence). In nucleotides, the CDR3 is TGCAGTGCTAGAATACAGGGGTACACTGAAGCTTTCTTT. This sequence encodes CSARIQGYTEAFF.

This clonotype has only a few counts. The V gene is TRBV18, the J gene TRBJ2-2; D perhaps matches TRBD2 (6 bases). Trimming took off 4 bases at V and 3 bases at J, with 9 bases between the two ends. The CDR3 has 14 amino acids. Looked up from germline, CDR1 is KGHSH and CDR2 is LQKENI. CDR3 nucleotides: TGTGCCAGCTCACAGGACTATCACACCGGGGAGCTGTTTTTT. It yields the protein CASSQDYHTGELFF.

The V call is TRBV7-2, the J call TRBJ2-2; a possible D gene is TRBD2 (6 bases). Germline CDR1 is SGHTA and CDR2 is FQGNSA. This CDR3 spans 15 amino acids. V lost 0 bases and J 5 bases, leaving 10 bases between the germline ends. The CDR3 sequence: CASSLAWGTTGELFF. CDR3 nucleotide sequence: TGTGCCAGCAGCTTAGCTTGGGGGACTACCGGGGAGCTGTTTTTT.

The V gene is TRBV5-4, the J gene TRBJ2-1, with no clear D. This CDR3 is 15 amino acids long. Germline values: CDR1 SGHNT, CDR2 YYREEE (reference sequence). The V and J ends lost 6 bases and 8 bases respectively, with 21 bases between them. DNA for the CDR3: TGTGCCAGCAACCTCCTGTTCGGACCCGACGATGAGCAGTTCTTC. It yields the protein CASNLLFGPDDEQFF.

This clonotype appeared a few times. CDR3 amino acids: CASSLGQGGNQPQHF. The CDR3 DNA sequence: TGCGCCAGCAGCTTGGGCCAGGGAGGAAATCAGCCCCAGCATTTT. The chain couples TRBV5-1 to TRBJ1-5; TRBD1 might be the D (5 bases). V shed 0 bases and J shed 4 bases, with 11 bases lying between them. In germline, CDR1 is SGHRS, CDR2 YFSETQ. The CDR3 has 15 residues. Full variable domain (rest looked up from reference TRBV5-1 and TRBJ1-5): KAGVTQTPRYLIKTRGQQVTLSCSPISGHRSVSWYQQTPGQGLQFLFEYFSETQRNKGNFPGRFSGRQFSNSRSEMNVSTLELGDSALYLCASSLGQGGNQPQHFGDGTRLSIL.

This clonotype has just a few counts. V gene TRBV11-2 combines with J gene TRBJ2-7, with D possibly matching TRBD1 (5 bases). CDR1 is SGHAT, CDR2 FQNNGV, per germline. The CDR3 is made up of 15 amino acids. Trimming shortened V by 5 bases and J by 0 bases, and 14 bases separated the two germline ends. In DNA, the CDR3 is TGTGCCAGCAGCGGGGCTACAGGACGCTCCTACGAGCAGTACGTC. Residues: CASSGATGRSYEQYV.

There are a few counts of this clonotype. The chain combines TRBV20-1 with TRBJ1-5, with 7 bases fitting TRBD1. The CDR3 contains 15 residues. Germline V gene sequence: CDR1 DFQATT, CDR2 SNEGSKA (reference sequence). V trimming: 6 bases; J trimming: 3 bases; junction bases outside the gene matches: 11. The CDR3, as DNA: TGCAGTGCGAGATCGACCGGGACAGTCAATCAGCCCCAGCATTTT. Translated, it gives CSARSTGTVNQPQHF.

This clonotype was observed at least ten times. The chain combines TRBV4-3 with TRBJ1-3; tentatively, D is TRBD1 (5 bases). Deletions cut 0 bases from V and 3 bases from J, with 9 bases between. Germline lookup yields CDR1 LGHNA and CDR2 YSLEER. The CDR3 spans 15 residues. CDR3: CASSQDGADGNTIYF. The DNA of the CDR3 is TGCGCCAGCAGCCAAGATGGGGCGGATGGAAACACCATATATTTT.

This clonotype has a handful of counts. This chain joins TRBV4-1 and TRBJ1-5; weak D call: TRBD1 (5 bases). The CDR3 length is 16 residues. Trimming pared 2 bases from V and 0 bases from J, leaving 11 bases between. Germline V CDR1 and CDR2: MGHRA, YSYEKL. The CDR3 reads CASSQPRRGSNQPQHF. CDR3 DNA: TGCGCCAGCAGCCAACCCCGTAGGGGTAGCAATCAGCCCCAGCATTTT.

This clonotype has a handful of counts. The chain uses TRBV11-2 and TRBJ2-3, with 9 positions matching TRBD2. The CDR3 loop spans 18 amino acids. Germline CDR1 reads SGHAT; CDR2 reads FQNNGV. V trimming: 1 base; J trimming: 0 bases; junction bases outside the gene matches: 8. The CDR3 nucleotides read TGTGCCAGCAGCTTAGTAGCGGGGGCGCTAGGTAGCACAGATACGCAGTATTTT. Its translation: CASSLVAGALGSTDTQYF. The variable domain in full, with the rest retrieved from reference TRBV11-2 and TRBJ2-3, is EAGVAQSPRYKIIEKRQSVAFWCNPISGHATLYWYQQILGQGPKLLIQFQNNGVVDDSQLPKDRFSAERLKGVDSTLKIQPAKLEDSAVYLCASSLVAGALGSTDTQYFGPGTRLTVL.

The rearrangement links TRBV6-5 to TRBJ2-3; D remains unclear. The CDR3 covers 15 residues. The germline gives CDR1 MNHEY, CDR2 SVGAGI. The V gene lost 2 bases and the J gene lost 0 bases, with 9 bases spanning the gap. CDR3 in DNA: TGTGCCAGCAGTTACGAGGCAGTCAGCACAGATACGCAGTATTTT. This sequence encodes CASSYEAVSTDTQYF.

In this sample, this clonotype turned up many times. The V and J genes are TRBV5-5 and TRBJ1-1; D ambiguous. This CDR3 comprises 17 residues. CDR1 is SGHKS and CDR2 is YYEKEE in the germline V gene (reference sequence). With 3 bases removed from V and 1 base from J, the gap between germline ends came to 19 bases. The CDR3 nucleotides read TGTGCCAGCAGCTCTATGGGAGGGAGATTTGGGAACACTGAAGCTTTCTTT. It codes for CASSSMGGRFGNTEAFF. Based on the CDR3 plus reference TRBV5-5 and TRBJ1-1, the full variable domain is DAGVTQSPTHLIKTRGQQVTLRCSPISGHKSVSWYQQVLGQGPQFIFQYYEKEERGRGNFPDRFSARQFPNYSSELNVNALLLGDSALYLCASSSMGGRFGNTEAFFGQGTRLTVV.

This clonotype was seen ten or more times. The gene calls are TRBV13 and TRBJ2-1; the match to TRBD2 covers 10 bases. The CDR3 has 14 residues. The V gene end was trimmed by 6 bases and the J gene end by 5 bases; junction bases not matched to a gene: 4. CDR1 PRHDT and CDR2 FYEKMQ come from the germline V gene (reference sequence). CDR3 region: CASRLAGDHNEQFF. Here the CDR3 DNA reads TGTGCCAGCAGGCTAGCGGGGGACCACAATGAGCAGTTCTTC. Full variable domain (outside the CDR3, taken from reference TRBV13 and TRBJ2-1): AAGVIQSPRHLIKEKRETATLKCYPIPRHDTVYWYQQGPGQDPQFLISFYEKMQSDKGSIPDRFSAQQFSDYHSELNMSSLELGDSALYFCASRLAGDHNEQFFGPGTRLTVL.

The chain joins TRBV5-1 to TRBJ2-7; TRBD1 aligns across 7 bases. The CDR3 spans 13 residues. CDR1 and CDR2 (germline): SGHRS, YFSETQ. Trimming took 4 bases from V and 3 from J; bases not matched to a gene: 4. This chain's CDR3 is CASSRQGIYEQYF. In nucleotides, the CDR3 is TGCGCCAGCAGCCGACAGGGTATCTACGAGCAGTACTTC.

J is TRBJ2-7 and V is TRBV19; 8 bases align to TRBD2. Germline CDR1 is LNHDA and CDR2 is SQIVND (reference sequence). Losses at the gene ends were 1 base for V and 4 bases for J; bases not matched to a gene: 6. The CDR3 is 15 residues long. In DNA, the CDR3 is TGTGCCAGTAGTATAGGCCCAGCGGGGGCGTACGAGCAGTACTTC. It specifies CASSIGPAGAYEQYF.

The chain is built from TRBV7-2 and TRBJ2-5, with D tentatively TRBD1 or TRBD2 (5 bases each). Trimming pared 5 bases from V and 1 base from J, leaving 20 bases between. CDR1 is SGHTA and CDR2 is FQGNSA in the germline V gene. The CDR3 length is 17 residues. DNA of the CDR3: TGTGCCAGCAGCCCAGGGACCCTACAGTGGATCCAAGAGACCCAGTACTTC. This sequence encodes CASSPGTLQWIQETQYF.

V gene TRBV4-2 combines with J gene TRBJ2-2, with D tentatively TRBD2 (6 bases). The length of the CDR3 is 17 residues. Looked up from germline, CDR1 is LGHNA and CDR2 is YNFKEQ. Trimming cost V 4 bases and J 1 base, with 16 bases left between them. CDR3 region: CASSLYFMGGNTGELFF. CDR3 sequence (DNA): TGTGCCAGCAGCCTGTATTTTATGGGGGGGAACACCGGGGAGCTGTTTTTT.